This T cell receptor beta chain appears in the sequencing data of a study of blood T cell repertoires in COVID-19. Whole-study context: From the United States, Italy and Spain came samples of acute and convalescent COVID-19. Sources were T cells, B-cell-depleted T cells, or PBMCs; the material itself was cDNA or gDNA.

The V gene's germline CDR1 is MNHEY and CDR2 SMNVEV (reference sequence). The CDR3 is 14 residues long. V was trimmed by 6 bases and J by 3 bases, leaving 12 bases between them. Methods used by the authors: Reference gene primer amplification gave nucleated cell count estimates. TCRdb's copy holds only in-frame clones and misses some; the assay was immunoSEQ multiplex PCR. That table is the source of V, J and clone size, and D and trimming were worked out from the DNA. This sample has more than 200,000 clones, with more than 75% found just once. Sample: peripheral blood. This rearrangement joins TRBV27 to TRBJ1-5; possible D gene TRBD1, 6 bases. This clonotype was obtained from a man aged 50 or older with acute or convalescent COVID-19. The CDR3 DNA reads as TGTGCCAGCAGGCCGGACAGACCCAATCAGCCCCAGCATTTT. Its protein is CASRPDRPNQPQHF.